What follows are 25 T cell receptor beta chains derived from one specimen sequenced in a study of naive and memory T cell subsets. The beta constant-region primer was an equimolar mix of two oligonucleotides covering TRBC1 and TRBC2. Ligated cDNA was amplified by four rounds of PCR with nested alpha and beta constant-region primers and SP2. One entry per CDR3 protein results from TCRdb running MiXCR on the UMI-ligation and nested PCR reads. The table shows just over 80,000 distinct CDR3 sequences, with roughly 9.2% occurring only once. The sample was naive CD8+ T cells from blood. Receptors were obtained from a human donor in good health.

The V call is TRBV9, the J call TRBJ2-5, with D tentatively TRBD1 or TRBD2 (5 bases each). Trimming pared 0 bases from V and 2 bases from J, leaving 8 bases between. This CDR3 comprises 14 residues. CDR1 and CDR2 from the germline V gene are SGDLS and YYNGEE. The CDR3 DNA is TGTGCCAGCAGCGTAGATGGGGGACAAGAGACCCAGTACTTC. The encoded protein is CASSVDGGQETQYF.

J is TRBJ2-1 and V is TRBV28, with 10 bases that match TRBD2. Germline V gives CDR1 MDHEN, CDR2 SYDVKM. Trimming at V came to 2 bases and at J to 1 base, leaving 2 bases not matched to a gene. The CDR3 runs to 16 residues. CDR3 in DNA: TGTGCCAGCAGTTTAGTAGCGGGAGGATCCTACAATGAGCAGTTCTTC. Translated, it gives CASSLVAGGSYNEQFF.

This clonotype was counted at least ten times. The rearrangement uses TRBV9 and TRBJ2-7, with TRBD2 matching over 7 bases. This CDR3 spans 15 amino acids. Germline V gene lookup returns CDR1 SGDLS and CDR2 YYNGEE. The ends lost 3 bases at V and 1 base at J; junction bases unmatched: 7. The CDR3 sequence: CASSGSAGLSYEQYF. The DNA for the CDR3 is TGTGCCAGCAGCGGTTCAGCGGGGCTATCCTACGAGCAGTACTTC.

This clonotype turned up a few times. The chain carries TRBV29-1 and TRBJ2-5; 13 nucleotides agree with TRBD2. The CDR3 length is 16 residues. Germline trimming cut 6 bases from V and 5 bases from J; bases unmatched to any gene: 12. Per the germline V gene, CDR1 is SQVTM and CDR2 is ANQGSEA. The CDR3 DNA follows: TGCAGCGTCACTAGCGGGAGGGACTCATCGTGGGAGACCCAGTACTTC. Its translation: CSVTSGRDSSWETQYF.

The rearrangement uses TRBV12-5 and TRBJ2-1; 7 bases are shared with TRBD1. The CDR3 is made up of 15 amino acids. J lost 3 bases, V lost 7 bases, and 9 bases had no gene match. The germline V gene encodes CDR1 LGHNT and CDR2 FRNRAP. CDR3 protein: CASAPDRDSYNEQFF. The CDR3 DNA sequence: TGTGCTAGTGCCCCGGACCGGGACAGCTACAATGAGCAGTTCTTC.

This clonotype appeared many times. The rearrangement joins TRBV29-1 to TRBJ1-2; D unclear. CDR3 length: 12 residues. The ends were cut back, 8 bases at V and 5 bases at J, with 15 bases in the middle. Per the germline V gene, CDR1 is SQVTM and CDR2 is ANQGSEA. Here the CDR3 DNA reads TGCAGCTGTCCGTCCCGCGGGTATGGCTACACCTTC. It encodes CSCPSRGYGYTF.

This clonotype was observed a few times. The gene calls are TRBV7-9 and TRBJ2-5; D gene unclear. The V gene's germline CDR1 is SEHNR and CDR2 FQNEAQ (reference sequence). The CDR3 length is 14 residues. Trimming left V 0 bases short and J 4 bases short, with 9 bases between. The CDR3 coding sequence is TGTGCCAGCAGCTTAGCTGAGAATATAGAGACCCAGTACTTC. This encodes CASSLAENIETQYF.

Ten or more counts support this clonotype. The rearrangement links TRBV7-9 to TRBJ1-2, with D possibly matching TRBD1 (5 bases). Trimming removed 5 bases at V and 3 bases at J, with 13 bases between. The CDR3 is 14 residues long. Germline CDR1 and CDR2: SEHNR and FQNEAQ (reference sequence). The CDR3 DNA follows: TGTGCCAGCAGCCAAGCTGGGACCGACTATGGCTACACCTTC. Protein: CASSQAGTDYGYTF.

The chain's CDR3 is CASSKPGPSTETQYF. CDR3 coding DNA: TGTGCCAGCAGTAAACCGGGACCAAGCACGGAGACCCAGTACTTC. The chain carries TRBV6-6 and TRBJ2-5, with D perhaps matching TRBD1 or TRBD2 (5 bases each). The CDR3 is 15 amino acids. Germline V lookup: CDR1 MNHNY, CDR2 SVGAGI (reference sequence). The V end was cut by 5 bases, the J end by 5 bases, with 18 bases between.

On this clonotype: A much bigger clone sits one base away, suggesting this may be a read error. The DNA of the CDR3 is TGTGCTAGTGGTTCCCGGCCTTTGGGGACCGGGGAGCTGTTTTTT. Its protein is CASGSRPLGTGELFF. This chain joins TRBV12-5 and TRBJ2-2, with D unclear. The CDR3 has 15 residues. Germline V CDR1 and CDR2: LGHNT, FRNRAP. Trimming removed 4 bases at V and 5 bases at J, with 14 bases between.

The genes are TRBV20-1 and TRBJ2-1; possibly TRBD2 for D (6 bases). This CDR3 comprises 15 residues. From germline, CDR1 is DFQATT and CDR2 SNEGSKA (reference sequence). Trimming shortened V by 2 bases and J by 7 bases, and 18 bases separated the two germline ends. This CDR3 reads CSARPLAGRRNEQFF. DNA of the CDR3: TGCAGTGCTAGACCTCTCGCGGGGAGGAGGAATGAGCAGTTCTTC.

V usage is TRBV4-1 and J usage is TRBJ2-1, with 7 bases lining up with TRBD2. Germline V CDR1 and CDR2: MGHRA, YSYEKL. Unmatched junction bases numbered 9, after V lost 10 bases and J lost 0 bases. There are 15 residues in the CDR3. The CDR3 coding sequence is TGCGCCATCGGCCTAGCGGCCAGCTCCTACAATGAGCAGTTCTTC. Its protein is CAIGLAASSYNEQFF.

This clonotype occurred many times. The chain couples TRBV4-1 to TRBJ2-1, with 10 nucleotides matching TRBD2. The CDR3 covers 17 residues. Germline V gene lookup returns CDR1 MGHRA and CDR2 YSYEKL. The V and J ends lost 4 bases and 1 base, in that order; junction bases with no gene match: 7. The CDR3 protein is CASSPDPSGRSYNEQFF. The CDR3 DNA follows: TGCGCCAGCAGCCCCGATCCTAGCGGGAGATCCTACAATGAGCAGTTCTTC.

The chain employs TRBV27 and TRBJ2-1; no firm D call. The length of the CDR3 is 16 residues. V lost 4 bases and J lost 0, with 13 bases in between. Germline values: CDR1 MNHEY, CDR2 SMNVEV (reference sequence). For the CDR3, the DNA is TGTGCCAGCAGTTATCAGCTGCCGAGCTCCTACAATGAGCAGTTCTTC. Its translation: CASSYQLPSSYNEQFF.

The rearrangement uses TRBV7-8 and TRBJ2-1; D possibly corresponds to TRBD1 (6 bases). Trimming took 0 bases from V and 9 from J, leaving 15 bases between them. Germline loops: CDR1 SGHVS, CDR2 FQNEAQ. This CDR3 comprises 15 residues. The CDR3 protein is CASSLAHEGVAEQFF. CDR3 in DNA: TGTGCCAGCAGCTTAGCGCATGAGGGGGTAGCTGAGCAGTTCTTC. The complete variable domain, with remaining parts taken from reference TRBV7-8 and TRBJ2-1, reads GAGVSQSPRYKVAKRGQDVALRCDPISGHVSLFWYQQALGQGPEFLTYFQNEAQLDKSGLPSDRFFAERPEGSVSTLKIQRTQQEDSAVYLCASSLAHEGVAEQFFGPGTRLTVL.

This clonotype has just a few counts. J is TRBJ2-5 and V is TRBV29-1, with TRBD1 matching over 12 bases. The CDR3 loop spans 15 amino acids. V lost 5 bases, J lost 5 bases, and 9 bases stayed unmatched. The germline V gene has CDR1 SQVTM and CDR2 ANQGSEA. The CDR3 bases are TGCAGCGTTTCTAACCGGGACAGGGGGCGGGAGACCCAGTACTTC. It codes for CSVSNRDRGRETQYF.

This clonotype has a count of ten or more. The V call is TRBV12-5, the J call TRBJ1-3; TRBD1 is a possible D gene (5 bases). The CDR3 loop spans 15 amino acids. Germline V lookup: CDR1 LGHNT, CDR2 FRNRAP. With 5 bases removed from V and 7 bases from J, the gap between germline ends came to 18 bases. The CDR3 region is CASGPARAGWNTIYF. The DNA of the CDR3 is TGTGCTAGTGGTCCCGCGCGGGCAGGGTGGAACACCATATATTTT.

The rearrangement links TRBV5-1 to TRBJ2-5; 8 positions agree with TRBD1. Unmatched junction bases numbered 6, after V lost 3 bases and J lost 5 bases. Germline values: CDR1 SGHRS, CDR2 YFSETQ. CDR3 size: 14 residues. The CDR3 protein is CASSYTGGWETQYF. DNA of the CDR3: TGCGCCAGCAGCTACACAGGGGGATGGGAGACCCAGTACTTC.

This clonotype has only a few counts. This chain joins TRBV10-1 and TRBJ2-3; a weak D match, TRBD1 (6 bases). V was shortened by 10 bases and J by 2 bases, with 13 bases between the two germline ends. Looked up from germline, CDR1 is WNHNN and CDR2 is SYGVQD (reference sequence). CDR3 size: 13 residues. CDR3 nucleotides: TGCGCCACCTCGGACAGAACCACAGATACGCAGTATTTT. This sequence encodes CATSDRTTDTQYF.

This clonotype was seen many times. The chain carries TRBV10-2 and TRBJ2-2; D perhaps matches TRBD2 (6 bases). CDR3 length: 15 residues. Germline CDR1 is WSHSY and CDR2 is SAAADI. V was clipped by 2 bases and J by 4 bases, with 11 bases between them. CDR3 in amino acids: CASSEVVGGTGELFF. The CDR3 DNA follows: TGCGCCAGCAGTGAGGTGGTCGGGGGCACCGGGGAGCTGTTTTTT.

This clonotype was picked up a small number of times. This rearrangement joins TRBV29-1 to TRBJ1-2, with D tentatively TRBD1 (5 bases). The germline gives CDR1 SQVTM, CDR2 ANQGSEA. The length of the CDR3 is 12 residues. V was clipped by 2 bases and J by 8 bases, with 12 bases between them. The CDR3 region has the DNA TGCAGCGTTGAAATCCCCAGGGACGGCTACACCTTC. Protein sequence: CSVEIPRDGYTF. The full variable domain, rest sourced from reference TRBV29-1 and TRBJ1-2, is SAVISQKPSRDICQRGTSLTIQCQVDSQVTMMFWYRQQPGQSLTLIATANQGSEATYESGFVIDKFPISRPNLTFSTLTVSNMSPEDSSIYLCSVEIPRDGYTFGSGTRLTVV.

This clonotype was picked up many times. The rearrangement links TRBV5-1 to TRBJ2-7; 9 nucleotides align to TRBD2. CDR3 length: 15 residues. CDR1 SGHRS and CDR2 YFSETQ come from the germline V gene. V lost 2 bases to trimming and J lost 3 bases; unmatched junction nucleotides: 6. CDR3 DNA: TGCGCCAGCAGCTTAGGTGATAGCGGGAGCTACGAGCAGTACTTC. This sequence encodes CASSLGDSGSYEQYF.

In this sample, this clonotype turned up a few times. The gene calls are TRBV5-1 and TRBJ2-3; TRBD2 aligns across 10 bases. The germline V gene encodes CDR1 SGHRS and CDR2 YFSETQ. CDR3 length: 17 amino acids. V was pared by 0 bases and J by 0 bases, with 4 bases of the junction left unmatched. The CDR3 nucleotides are TGCGCCAGCAGCTTGGTGATAGCGGGAGGAAGCACAGATACGCAGTATTTT. It is translated as CASSLVIAGGSTDTQYF.

This clonotype was seen ten or more times. The chain has TRBV20-1 and TRBJ2-7; a weak D match, TRBD1 (6 bases). Per the germline V gene, CDR1 is DFQATT and CDR2 is SNEGSKA (reference sequence). CDR3 size: 13 residues. This chain's CDR3 is CLLRDTNSYEQYF. The CDR3, as DNA: TGCCTTCTCCGGGACACTAACTCCTACGAGCAGTACTTC.

This clonotype was counted at least ten times. V is TRBV10-3 and J is TRBJ1-2; possible D gene TRBD1, 6 bases. Germline V gene sequence: CDR1 ENHRY, CDR2 SYGVKD. V was pared by 3 bases and J by 4 bases, with 15 bases between. The CDR3 is 15 amino acids. The CDR3 nucleotides read TGTGCCATCAGTGATCGTAGTGGGGGCTCCTATGGCTACACCTTC. Its translation: CAISDRSGGSYGYTF.